This is a list of T cell receptor beta chains from one sample in a study of T cell responses to AZD1222 COVID-19 vaccine. Profiling relied on immunoSEQ multiplex PCR, and the TCRdb table lists in-frame clones only, not all of them. The sample records some 150,000 clones, more than 85% being singletons. Here the sequenced sample was peripheral blood, taken 28 days after the second AZD1222 dose. The receptor source for this set is an adult who received the AZD1222 COVID-19 vaccine. Both conserved end residues are part of each CDR3. Each record gives: J gene, V gene, D gene, clone size, CDR3 DNA, CDR3 protein. A D gene is named only where the DNA matches it firmly. Where a row states a size, it is once, few, many or the class of an expanded clone; other rows omit it.

J: TRBJ2-5; V: TRBV5-4; D: TRBD2; size: NA; DNA: TGTGCCAGCTCCATAGCGGGAGGACACTCGGGGACCCAGTACTTC; CDR3: CASSIAGGHSGTQYF
J: TRBJ2-2; V: TRBV5-1; D: TRBD2; size: NA; DNA: TGCGCCAGCAGCTTGGATCCGCGGGAGGGCCCGAGGGAGCTGTTTTTT; CDR3: CASSLDPREGPRELFF
J: TRBJ2-7; V: TRBV28; D: TRBD1; size: NA; DNA: TGTGCCAGCGTTCGGGACAGGGTGGTCGAGCAGTACTTC; CDR3: CASVRDRVVEQYF
J: TRBJ1-5; V: TRBV10-3; D: TRBD1; size: NA; DNA: TGTGCCATCAGTTCCGGGACAGGGGAATCTCAGCATTTT; CDR3: CAISSGTGESQHF
J: TRBJ2-1; V: TRBV19; D: TRBD2; size: NA; DNA: TGTGCCAGTAGTATGAAGACTAGCGCGAGCTCCTACAATGAGCAGTTCTTC; CDR3: CASSMKTSASSYNEQFF
J: TRBJ2-1; V: TRBV7-9; D: TRBD2; size: NA; DNA: TGTGCCAGCAGCTTAGTTAGAAGGACTAGCGACCTTAATGAGCAGTTCTTC; CDR3: CASSLVRRTSDLNEQFF
J: TRBJ2-1; V: TRBV9; D: NA; size: NA; DNA: TGTGCCAGCAGCGTAGCGGGAGTACGTAGCAATGAGCAGTTCTTC; CDR3: CASSVAGVRSNEQFF
J: TRBJ2-6; V: TRBV27; D: TRBD1; size: NA; DNA: TGTGCCAGCAGTTTACTGGGACAGGGGAACTTTCCTGGGGCCAACGTCCTGACTTTC; CDR3: CASSLLGQGNFPGANVLTF
J: TRBJ1-4; V: TRBV7-3; D: NA; size: NA; DNA: TGTGCCAGCAGCTTAACAGGCAGGCATGAAAAACTGTTTTTT; CDR3: CASSLTGRHEKLFF
J: TRBJ1-2; V: TRBV9; D: NA; size: NA; DNA: TGTGCCAGCACGAACCCTCGGAGTGGCTACACCTTC; CDR3: CASTNPRSGYTF
J: TRBJ2-3; V: TRBV6-5; D: NA; size: NA; DNA: TGTGCCAGCAGTTACTCGAGTAGTAGCACAGATACGCAGTATTTT; CDR3: CASSYSSSSTDTQYF
J: TRBJ2-2; V: TRBV4-1; D: NA; size: NA; DNA: TGCGCCAGCAGCCAGGCGGTCGGAACCGGGGAGCTGTTTTTT; CDR3: CASSQAVGTGELFF
J: TRBJ2-4; V: TRBV2; D: NA; size: NA; DNA: TGTGCCAGCAGCGCATCTCAAAGTAGCAAAAACATTCAGTACTTC; CDR3: CASSASQSSKNIQYF
J: TRBJ2-2; V: TRBV2; D: NA; size: NA; DNA: TGTGCCAGCACGAGAGGCCGTAAGACCGGGGAGCTGTTTTTT; CDR3: CASTRGRKTGELFF
J: TRBJ2-7; V: TRBV28; D: NA; size: NA; DNA: TGTGCCAGCAGCCCCGACGGAGGGGTAGTGCCCTACGAGCAGTACTTC; CDR3: CASSPDGGVVPYEQYF
J: TRBJ1-1; V: TRBV5-1; D: NA; size: NA; DNA: TGCGCCAGCAGCTTGGGCACTTTGAACACTGAAGCTTTCTTT; CDR3: CASSLGTLNTEAFF
J: TRBJ2-5; V: TRBV5-6; D: TRBD2; size: NA; DNA: TGTGCCAGCAGCTTGGGCTTAGCGGGAGTGGGGGAGACCCAGTACTTC; CDR3: CASSLGLAGVGETQYF
J: TRBJ2-3; V: TRBV28; D: TRBD1; size: NA; DNA: TGTGCCAGCAGTTTACCTACAGGGGCGCGGCTGCAGTATTTT; CDR3: CASSLPTGARLQYF
J: TRBJ2-3; V: TRBV9; D: NA; size: NA; DNA: TGTGCCAGCAGCGTAGGAGTTCGAGACTCCACAGATACGCAGTATTTT; CDR3: CASSVGVRDSTDTQYF
J: TRBJ2-1; V: TRBV6-5; D: TRBD2; size: once; DNA: TGTGCCAGCATGGCGGGAGACCTCAACAATGAGCAGTTCTTC; CDR3: CASMAGDLNNEQFF
J: TRBJ1-3; V: TRBV30; D: NA; size: few; DNA: TGTGCCTGGAAAGGTATCGGAAACACCATATATTTT; CDR3: CAWKGIGNTIYF
J: TRBJ2-1; V: TRBV5-1; D: TRBD1; size: NA; DNA: TGCGCCAGCAGCTTGTTGGTCGGCAGGGGGCAACGGCAGTTCTTC; CDR3: CASSLLVGRGQRQFF
J: TRBJ1-1; V: TRBV28; D: NA; size: NA; DNA: TGTGCCAGCGGACAACCCAGGGGCACTGAAGCTTTCTTT; CDR3: CASGQPRGTEAFF
J: TRBJ1-2; V: TRBV18; D: TRBD1; size: NA; DNA: TGTGCCAGCTCACCCGGGACAGGGCGTAACTATGGCTACACCTTC; CDR3: CASSPGTGRNYGYTF
J: TRBJ2-1; V: TRBV19; D: NA; size: NA; DNA: TGTGCCAGTAGCCCCGGGGTGGGCTCCTACAATGAGCAGTTCTTC; CDR3: CASSPGVGSYNEQFF
J: TRBJ2-7; V: TRBV6-2/TRBV6-3; D: TRBD2; size: NA; DNA: TGTGCCAGCAGTTACCAATTGGGGCTAGCGGCTATCAGCTCCTACGAGCAGTACTTC; CDR3: CASSYQLGLAAISSYEQYF
J: TRBJ1-5; V: TRBV19; D: TRBD1; size: NA; DNA: TGTGCCAGTACCGACAGGGGAGTAGGTCAGCCCCAGCATTTT; CDR3: CASTDRGVGQPQHF
J: TRBJ2-1; V: TRBV5-4; D: NA; size: NA; DNA: TGTGCCAGCAGCTTCGGGCAGAATGAGCAGTTCTTC; CDR3: CASSFGQNEQFF
J: TRBJ1-5; V: TRBV11-2; D: NA; size: once; DNA: TGTGCCAGCAGCCCCGGAAGGGGCAGGGATAGCAATCAGCCCCAGCATTTT; CDR3: CASSPGRGRDSNQPQHF
J: TRBJ2-5; V: TRBV12-3/TRBV12-4; D: NA; size: NA; DNA: TGTGCCAGCAGTTTTGCCCTGGAGACCCAGTACTTC; CDR3: CASSFALETQYF
J: TRBJ2-1; V: TRBV10-1; D: TRBD2; size: NA; DNA: TGCGCCAGCAGTGACAGACTAGCGGGAGGTTCCAATGAGCAGTTCTTC; CDR3: CASSDRLAGGSNEQFF
J: TRBJ1-5; V: TRBV2; D: NA; size: NA; DNA: TGTGCCAGCAGTCCCGGGCAGATCAATCAGCCCCAGCATTTT; CDR3: CASSPGQINQPQHF
J: TRBJ2-3; V: TRBV5-6; D: NA; size: once; DNA: TGTGCCAGCAGCTTGGTAGCTAGGCTCCGTAGCACAGATACGCAGTATTTT; CDR3: CASSLVARLRSTDTQYF
J: TRBJ1-3; V: TRBV9; D: NA; size: NA; DNA: TGTGCCAGCAGCGCTCGGGACGGACTTAACACCATATATTTT; CDR3: CASSARDGLNTIYF
J: TRBJ2-5; V: TRBV5-1; D: TRBD2; size: few; DNA: TGCGCCAGCAGCTTGGAGGCTGCGGGAGCGGGGGTTCTTTACTTC; CDR3: CASSLEAAGAGVLYF
J: TRBJ2-5; V: TRBV6-5; D: TRBD2; size: NA; DNA: TGTGCCCTCGGGGGGGCGTGGGAGACCCAGTACTTC; CDR3: CALGGAWETQYF
J: TRBJ2-5; V: TRBV5-1; D: TRBD1; size: NA; DNA: TGCGCCAGCAGCATAGGGACAGTTCAAGAGACCCAGTACTTC; CDR3: CASSIGTVQETQYF
J: TRBJ2-6; V: TRBV9; D: TRBD1; size: NA; DNA: TGTGCCAGCAGCGGACGACAGGGACGCTCTGGGGCCAACGTCCTGACTTTC; CDR3: CASSGRQGRSGANVLTF
J: TRBJ1-1; V: TRBV11-3; D: NA; size: once; DNA: TGTGCCAGCAGCCAAGACAGGAACACTGAAGCTTTCTTT; CDR3: CASSQDRNTEAFF
J: TRBJ1-1; V: TRBV28; D: NA; size: NA; DNA: TGTGCCAGCAGCTATCAGGGTGAAGCTTTCTTT; CDR3: CASSYQGEAFF
J: TRBJ2-3; V: TRBV21-1; D: NA; size: NA; DNA: TGTGCCAGCAGCAAAGGTGGGCGGAATAGCACAGATACGCAGTATTTT; CDR3: CASSKGGRNSTDTQYF
J: TRBJ2-3; V: TRBV4-3; D: NA; size: few; DNA: TGCGCCAGCAGCCCGCGTGGGAGCACAGATACGCAGTATTTT; CDR3: CASSPRGSTDTQYF
J: TRBJ2-7; V: TRBV9; D: TRBD2; size: NA; DNA: TGTGCCAGCAGCGTAGAACTAGCGGGAGCTTCCCACGAGCAGTACTTC; CDR3: CASSVELAGASHEQYF
J: TRBJ1-2; V: TRBV27; D: NA; size: NA; DNA: TGTGCCAGCAGTGCGACGGATTTTAACTATGGCTACACCTTC; CDR3: CASSATDFNYGYTF
J: TRBJ2-5; V: TRBV7-2; D: TRBD2; size: NA; DNA: TGTGCCAGCAGGCTAAAGGGACTAGCGGGAGTTGGGACCCAGTACTTC; CDR3: CASRLKGLAGVGTQYF
J: TRBJ2-1; V: TRBV3-1/TRBV3-2; D: NA; size: NA; DNA: TGTGCCAGCAGCCAAGGTGTGGGCAATGAGCAGTTCTTC; CDR3: CASSQGVGNEQFF
J: TRBJ2-7; V: TRBV3-1/TRBV3-2; D: NA; size: NA; DNA: TGTGCCAGCAGCCAAGGTTCAGGGATTGGGGAGCAGTACTTC; CDR3: CASSQGSGIGEQYF
J: TRBJ2-5; V: TRBV6-5; D: NA; size: once; DNA: TGTGCCAGCAGTTTTACAAACCAAGAGACCCAGTACTTC; CDR3: CASSFTNQETQYF
J: TRBJ2-1; V: TRBV4-3; D: NA; size: NA; DNA: TGCGCCAGCAGCCAAAGACTAGTTTCTGGCAATGAGCAGTTCTTC; CDR3: CASSQRLVSGNEQFF
J: TRBJ2-5; V: TRBV11-2; D: NA; size: NA; DNA: TGTGCCAGCAGCTTAAGCGAAGAGACCCAGTACTTC; CDR3: CASSLSEETQYF
J: TRBJ2-1; V: TRBV2; D: TRBD2; size: NA; DNA: TGTGCCAGCAGGCGGCGGGAGCAGAGCTACAATGAGCAGTTCTTC; CDR3: CASRRREQSYNEQFF